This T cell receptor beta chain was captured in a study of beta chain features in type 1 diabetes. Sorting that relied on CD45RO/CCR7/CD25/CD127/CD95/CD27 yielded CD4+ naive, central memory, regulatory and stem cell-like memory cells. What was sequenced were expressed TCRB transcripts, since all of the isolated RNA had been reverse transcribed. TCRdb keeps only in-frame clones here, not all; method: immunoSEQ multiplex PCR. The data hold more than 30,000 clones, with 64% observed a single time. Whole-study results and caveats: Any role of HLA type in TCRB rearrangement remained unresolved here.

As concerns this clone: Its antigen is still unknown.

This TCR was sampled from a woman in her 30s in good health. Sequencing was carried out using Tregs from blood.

Here the CDR3 DNA reads TGTGCCAGCAGTGAGCCAGGAGGTTTAGCTGAAGCTTTCTTT. It yields the protein CASSEPGGLAEAFF. The chain uses TRBV2 and TRBJ1-1; D gene ambiguous. Germline V gene data show CDR1 as SNHLY and CDR2 as FYNNEI. Trimming left V 3 bases short and J 6 bases short, with 14 bases between. The CDR3 spans 14 residues.